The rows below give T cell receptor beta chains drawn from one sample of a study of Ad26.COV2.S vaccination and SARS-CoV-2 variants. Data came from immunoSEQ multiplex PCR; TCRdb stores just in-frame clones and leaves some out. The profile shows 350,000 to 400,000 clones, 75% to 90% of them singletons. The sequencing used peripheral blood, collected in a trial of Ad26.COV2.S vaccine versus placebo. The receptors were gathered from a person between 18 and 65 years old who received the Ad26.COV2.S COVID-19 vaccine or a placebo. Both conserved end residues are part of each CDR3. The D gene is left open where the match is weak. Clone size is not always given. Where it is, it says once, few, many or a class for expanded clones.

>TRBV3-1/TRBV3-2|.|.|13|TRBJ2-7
TGTGCCAGCAGCCAAGGTACCACGACCGAGCAGTACTTC
CASSQGTTTEQYF
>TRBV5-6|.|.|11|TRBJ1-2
TGTGCCAGCAGCTTGAGTTATGGCTACACCTTC
CASSLSYGYTF
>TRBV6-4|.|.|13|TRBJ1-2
TGTGCCAGCAGTCCTTCAGGGTTTTCTGGCTACACCTTC
CASSPSGFSGYTF
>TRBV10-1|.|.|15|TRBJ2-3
TGCGCCAGCAGTGAGTCGGGAGATGGCACAGATACGCAGTATTTT
CASSESGDGTDTQYF
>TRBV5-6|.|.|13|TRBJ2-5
TGTGCCAGCAGCCCCCGGATTCAAGAGACCCAGTACTTC
CASSPRIQETQYF
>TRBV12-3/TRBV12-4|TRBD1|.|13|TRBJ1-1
TGTGCCAGCAGTTTAGGTCAGGGGGGGGGAGCTTTCTTT
CASSLGQGGGAFF
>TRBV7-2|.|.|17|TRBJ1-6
TGTGCCAGCAGCTTAGAAGCCTCCGGGACCGTGGGTTCACCCCTCCACTTT
CASSLEASGTVGSPLHF
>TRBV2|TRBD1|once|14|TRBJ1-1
TGTGCCAGCACGAGGGGGCAGAGGAACACTGAAGCTTTCTTT
CASTRGQRNTEAFF
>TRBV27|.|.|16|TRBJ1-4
TGTGCCAGCAGTTTAAGGGCAGGGGACGGCTGGGGGAAACTGTTTTTT
CASSLRAGDGWGKLFF
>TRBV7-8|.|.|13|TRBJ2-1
TGTGCCAGCAGTTTCCCCCACCCAGCTGAGCAGTTCTTC
CASSFPHPAEQFF
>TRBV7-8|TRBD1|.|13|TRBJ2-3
TGTGCCAGCAGCGACCAGGGGGCAGATACGCAGTATTTT
CASSDQGADTQYF
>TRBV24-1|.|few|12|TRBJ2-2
TGTGCCACCAGTGATGGTGACTTAGAGCTGTTTTTT
CATSDGDLELFF
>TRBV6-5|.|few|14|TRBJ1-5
TGTGCCAGCAGTTACGAGGTGACGGGGCAGCCCCAGCATTTT
CASSYEVTGQPQHF
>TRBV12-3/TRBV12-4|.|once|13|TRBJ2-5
TGTGCCAGCAGTTTGATTGTCCAAGAGACCCAGTACTTC
CASSLIVQETQYF
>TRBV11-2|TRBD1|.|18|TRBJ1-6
TGTGCCAGCAGCTTAGGAGGGCTACAGGGGGCAATTTCTGTACCCCTCCACTTT
CASSLGGLQGAISVPLHF
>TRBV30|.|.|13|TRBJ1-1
TGTGCCTGGAGTGTACAAAGGAACACTGAAGCTTTCTTT
CAWSVQRNTEAFF
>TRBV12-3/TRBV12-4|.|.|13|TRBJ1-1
TGTGCCAGCGACTTGGGGCGGAACACTGAAGCTTTCTTT
CASDLGRNTEAFF